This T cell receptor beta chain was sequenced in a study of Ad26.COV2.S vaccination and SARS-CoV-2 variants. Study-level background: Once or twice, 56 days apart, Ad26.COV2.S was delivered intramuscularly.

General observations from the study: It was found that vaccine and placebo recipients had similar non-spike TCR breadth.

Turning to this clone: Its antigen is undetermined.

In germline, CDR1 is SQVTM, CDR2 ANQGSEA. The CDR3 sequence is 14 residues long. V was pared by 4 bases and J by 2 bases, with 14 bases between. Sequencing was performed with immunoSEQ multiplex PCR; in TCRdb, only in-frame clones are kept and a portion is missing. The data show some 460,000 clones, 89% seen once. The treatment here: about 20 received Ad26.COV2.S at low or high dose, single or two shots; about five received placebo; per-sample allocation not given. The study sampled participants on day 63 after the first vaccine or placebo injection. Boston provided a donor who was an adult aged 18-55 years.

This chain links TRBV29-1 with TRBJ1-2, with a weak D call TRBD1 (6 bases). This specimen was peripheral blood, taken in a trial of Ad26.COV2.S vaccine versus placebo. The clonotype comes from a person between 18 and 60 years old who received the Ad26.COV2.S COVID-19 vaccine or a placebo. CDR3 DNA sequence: TGCAGCGTTGGTCGAATAACAGGGAACTATGGCTACACCTTC. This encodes CSVGRITGNYGYTF.